This T cell receptor beta chain emerged from a study of follicular helper T cells after annual influenza vaccination. The repertoire was sequenced with immunoSEQ multiplex PCR; TCRdb's copy has only in-frame clones and lacks some. The table has 7,000 or so clones, roughly four fifths seen once. Time point described: 2015-2016 season, 7 days after influenza vaccination. Germline V gene lookup returns CDR1 SEHNR and CDR2 FQNEAQ (reference sequence). Trimming left V 5 bases short and J 4 bases short, with 11 bases between. The CDR3 consists of 13 residues. This chain joins TRBV7-9 and TRBJ2-5, with TRBD1 as a possible D gene (6 bases). The specimen was CXCR5- memory CD4+ T cells sorted from blood, collected 7 days after influenza vaccination. The sequence came from an adult who received the influenza vaccine. The CDR3 here is CASSGGGPETQYF. CDR3 sequence (DNA): TGTGCCAGCAGCGGTGGGGGCCCAGAGACCCAGTACTTC.